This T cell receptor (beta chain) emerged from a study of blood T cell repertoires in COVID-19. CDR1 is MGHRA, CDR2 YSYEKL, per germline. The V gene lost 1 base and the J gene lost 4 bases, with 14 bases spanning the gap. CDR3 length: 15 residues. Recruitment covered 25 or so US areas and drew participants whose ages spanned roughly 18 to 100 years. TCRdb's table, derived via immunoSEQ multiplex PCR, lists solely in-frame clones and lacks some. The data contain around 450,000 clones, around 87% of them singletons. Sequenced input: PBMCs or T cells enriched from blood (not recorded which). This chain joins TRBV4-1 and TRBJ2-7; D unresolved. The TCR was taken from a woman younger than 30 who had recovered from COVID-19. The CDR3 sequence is CASSQVESGRYEQYF. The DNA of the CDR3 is TGCGCCAGCAGCCAAGTTGAGTCAGGTAGATACGAGCAGTACTTC.